What follows are 20 T cell receptor beta chains derived from one specimen sequenced in a study of OX40 agonist ivuxolimab in advanced cancers. Clones were sequenced by immunoSEQ multiplex PCR, and TCRdb holds only the in-frame ones, with some missing. This sample yields about 74,000 clones, of which approximately 84% are seen a single time; over 2% belongs to the top ten. The sample was CD4+ or CD8+ T cells sorted from blood, taken in a trial of the OX40 agonist ivuxolimab. All receptors come from an adult with an advanced solid tumor such as melanoma, head and neck, liver or kidney cancer.

V gene TRBV18 combines with J gene TRBJ2-7; D gene ambiguous. Trimming left V 6 bases short and J 0 bases short, with 6 bases between. This CDR3 is built from 12 residues. Germline-derived CDR1 and CDR2 are KGHSH and LQKENI. The CDR3 nucleotides read TGTGCCAGCTCTCAGAGCTCCTACGAGCAGTACTTC. Translation gives CASSQSSYEQYF.

This chain connects TRBV9 to TRBJ2-3; D tentatively reads TRBD1 or TRBD2 (5 bases each). Trimming pared 0 bases from V and 6 bases from J, leaving 8 bases between. The CDR3 spans 13 residues. Per germline, CDR1 SGDLS and CDR2 YYNGEE. In DNA, the CDR3 is TGTGCCAGCAGCGTAGGAGGGGCGGATACGCAGTATTTT. It encodes CASSVGGADTQYF.

This chain uses TRBV6-5 with TRBJ1-1, with D unresolved. V lost 0 bases, J lost 2 bases, and 13 bases lay in between. Germline V gene lookup returns CDR1 MNHEY and CDR2 SVGAGI. CDR3 length: 16 amino acids. CDR3 amino acids: CASSYSTSAGNTEAFF. CDR3 sequence (DNA): TGTGCCAGCAGTTACTCGACTTCGGCAGGCAACACTGAAGCTTTCTTT.

The J gene is TRBJ1-4, the V gene TRBV7-2; D unclear. Trimming pared 1 base from V and 8 bases from J, leaving 11 bases between. Looked up from germline, CDR1 is SGHTA and CDR2 is FQGNSA. The CDR3 sequence is 14 residues long. The CDR3: CASSLGKGWEKLFF. In DNA form, the CDR3 reads TGTGCCAGCAGCTTAGGGAAGGGATGGGAAAAACTGTTTTTT.

J is TRBJ2-7 and V is TRBV27; D is unresolved. CDR3 length equals 16 residues. CDR1 is MNHEY, CDR2 SMNVEV, per germline (reference sequence). Trimming took 6 bases from V and 2 from J, leaving 20 bases between them. The CDR3 sequence: CASSRNLETVTYEQYF. The DNA of the CDR3 is TGTGCCAGCAGCAGGAACCTCGAGACGGTGACCTACGAGCAGTACTTC.

As for this clone: Germline is not matched at one junction end, which may reflect a read error. The chain is built from TRBV29-1 and TRBJ1-6, with D possibly TRBD1 on 6 matching bases. CDR3 length: 14 residues. In germline, CDR1 is SQVTM, CDR2 ANQGSEA. The CDR3 spells CSVQEGRGNSPLHF. CDR3 nucleotide sequence: TGCAGCGTTCAAGAGGGCAGGGGTAATTCACCCCTCCACTTT.

The gene calls are TRBV5-1 and TRBJ1-6, with 10 bases fitting TRBD1. CDR1 SGHRS and CDR2 YFSETQ come from the germline V gene. This CDR3 has 14 amino acids. V was pared by 3 bases and J by 7 bases, with 1 base of the junction left unmatched. Here the CDR3 reads CASSWGQGNSPLHF. The CDR3 DNA sequence: TGCGCCAGCAGCTGGGGACAGGGGAATTCACCCCTCCACTTT.

The chain recombines TRBV11-1 with TRBJ2-7; D remains ambiguous. The V end was cut by 6 bases, the J end by 1 base, with 13 bases between. This CDR3 region has 14 residues. The germline CDR1 and CDR2 sequences are SGHAT and FQDESV (reference sequence). The CDR3 loop is CASSLSKGSYEQYF. The CDR3 bases are TGTGCCAGCAGTCTAAGTAAGGGTTCCTACGAGCAGTACTTC.

The chain has TRBV5-1 and TRBJ1-2; D is undetermined. CDR3 size: 16 residues. With 0 bases removed from V and 0 bases from J, the gap between germline ends came to 12 bases. Germline CDR1 reads SGHRS; CDR2 reads YFSETQ. CDR3 coding DNA: TGCGCCAGCAGCTTGGACGGCTACAAGACTAACTATGGCTACACCTTC. It translates to CASSLDGYKTNYGYTF.

This chain uses TRBV4-2 with TRBJ2-7, with 7 bases that match TRBD1. The V gene end was trimmed by 5 bases and the J gene end by 7 bases; junction bases not matched to a gene: 14. The CDR3 has 15 residues. Germline CDR1 and CDR2: LGHNA and YNFKEQ. CDR3 in DNA: TGTGCCAGCAGCTTACGACAGGGCCAAGTGAGAGAGCAGTACTTC. Translating gives CASSLRQGQVREQYF.

The chain recombines TRBV28 with TRBJ1-3; maybe TRBD1 (5 bases). V lost 6 bases and J lost 3, with 18 bases in between. The CDR3 is 16 residues long. Per the germline V gene, CDR1 is MDHEN and CDR2 is SYDVKM. The chain's CDR3 is CASRGWGGRVGNTIYF. CDR3 DNA sequence: TGTGCCAGCAGAGGATGGGGGGGACGGGTTGGAAACACCATATATTTT.

CDR3 coding DNA: TGTGCCTGGAGGACAGGGAATAATTCACCCCTCCACTTT. Encoded protein: CAWRTGNNSPLHF. The chain recombines TRBV30 with TRBJ1-6, with 7 bases aligning to TRBD1. Germline CDR1 is GTSNPN and CDR2 is SVGIG (reference sequence). V was clipped by 3 bases and J by 5 bases; unmatched bases: 1. CDR3 size: 13 residues.

This rearrangement joins TRBV28 to TRBJ2-2, with D tentatively TRBD2 (6 bases). Germline CDR1 is MDHEN and CDR2 is SYDVKM. The V end lost 1 base, the J end lost 3 bases, and 12 bases lay between the germline ends. The CDR3 is 16 amino acids. The CDR3 protein is CASSLFGGYYTGELFF. Here the CDR3 DNA reads TGTGCCAGCAGTTTATTTGGGGGGTACTACACCGGGGAGCTGTTTTTT. Combining the CDR3 with reference TRBV28 and TRBJ2-2 gives the whole variable domain DVKVTQSSRYLVKRTGEKVFLECVQDMDHENMFWYRQDPGLGLRLIYFSYDVKMKEKGDIPEGYSVSREKKERFSLILESASTNQTSMYLCASSLFGGYYTGELFFGEGSRLTVL.

This clone was counted once. The gene calls are TRBV10-3 and TRBJ1-2; 9 nucleotides align to TRBD1. The junction had 19 bases not matched to a gene; V was cut back by 6 bases and J by 8 bases. The germline gives CDR1 ENHRY, CDR2 SYGVKD. The CDR3 spans 17 residues. Here the CDR3 DNA reads TGTGCCATCAGGGGAGTCGAGGGGACAGGGTTAATTCAGGGCTACACCTTC. Translation: CAIRGVEGTGLIQGYTF.

This chain uses TRBV19 with TRBJ2-1, with a weak D call TRBD2 (5 bases). The CDR3 runs 16 residues. Germline V gene data show CDR1 as LNHDA and CDR2 as SQIVND (reference sequence). V was trimmed by 6 bases and J by 0 bases, leaving 15 bases between them. CDR3 DNA sequence: TGTGCCAGTAGCGCAGCCGGGGATTACTCCTACAATGAGCAGTTCTTC. It encodes CASSAAGDYSYNEQFF.

This clone was observed a few times. This rearrangement joins TRBV19 to TRBJ1-2; no firm D call. This CDR3 has 16 residues. The V gene's germline CDR1 is LNHDA and CDR2 SQIVND (reference sequence). The ends were cut back, 1 base at V and 2 bases at J, with 14 bases in the middle. The CDR3 sequence is CASSIAPRGVNYGYTF. CDR3 DNA: TGTGCCAGTAGTATAGCCCCACGGGGAGTAAACTATGGCTACACCTTC. The full variable domain, rest sourced from reference TRBV19 and TRBJ1-2, is DGGITQSPKYLFRKEGQNVTLSCEQNLNHDAMYWYRQDPGQGLRLIYYSQIVNDFQKGDIAEGYSVSREKKESFPLTVTSAQKNPTAFYLCASSIAPRGVNYGYTFGSGTRLTVV.

This clone showed up just once. The gene calls are TRBV7-8 and TRBJ1-2; a possible D gene is TRBD1 (6 bases). V was pared by 5 bases and J by 4 bases, with 14 bases between. CDR3 length: 14 amino acids. Looked up from germline, CDR1 is SGHVS and CDR2 is FQNEAQ. CDR3 in DNA: TGTGCCAGCAGCCCCGGCGGGGGCTCCTATGGCTACACCTTC. Protein product: CASSPGGGSYGYTF.

The gene calls are TRBV6-1 and TRBJ1-5, with a weak D call TRBD1 (5 bases). The CDR3 is 15 residues long. Trimming took off 2 bases at V and 7 bases at J, with 15 bases between the two ends. Germline V gives CDR1 MNHNS, CDR2 SASEGT. The CDR3 loop is CASSERTMGLQPQHF. The CDR3 nucleotides are TGTGCCAGCAGTGAAAGAACCATGGGGCTCCAGCCCCAGCATTTT.

V gene TRBV6-6 combines with J gene TRBJ1-5; D gene uncertain. In germline, CDR1 is MNHNY, CDR2 SVGAGI (reference sequence). The CDR3 spans 11 residues. V gave up 5 bases and J gave up 9 bases, with 8 bases separating them. CDR3 DNA: TGTGCCAGCAGTCCCCCGGGGCCCCAGCATTTT. Translated: CASSPPGPQHF.

This chain uses TRBV15 with TRBJ1-1, with D perhaps matching TRBD1 (5 bases). V was pared by 7 bases and J by 5 bases, with 14 bases between. CDR3 length: 13 amino acids. Germline V CDR1 and CDR2: LNHNV, YYDKDF (reference sequence). The CDR3, as DNA: TGTGCCACCAAGGGGCTGGGGGAGACTGAAGCTTTCTTT. It codes for CATKGLGETEAFF.